This entry lists 14 T cell receptor beta chains sequenced from one sample in a study of blood T cell repertoires in COVID-19. Data came from immunoSEQ multiplex PCR; TCRdb stores just in-frame clones and leaves some out. This table has 190,000 or so clones, 85% appearing once. Sequenced input: PBMCs or T cells enriched from blood (not recorded which). These receptors all stem from a man aged 35 to 55 who had recovered from COVID-19.

The chain employs TRBV19 and TRBJ1-6, with D unclear. V was shortened by 3 bases and J by 9 bases, with 15 bases between the two germline ends. Germline assignment: CDR1 LNHDA and CDR2 SQIVND (reference sequence). CDR3 length equals 15 residues. The CDR3 sequence: CASSIGNRRGSPLHF. For the CDR3, the DNA is TGTGCCAGTAGTATTGGAAACCGCCGGGGTTCACCCCTCCACTTT.

The gene calls are TRBV15 and TRBJ2-5; the match to TRBD1 covers 12 bases. The V gene's germline CDR1 is LNHNV and CDR2 YYDKDF (reference sequence). V gave up 2 bases and J gave up 5 bases; unmatched junction bases: 6. There are 16 residues in the CDR3. In DNA, the CDR3 is TGTGCCACCAGCAGATACCGGGACAGGGGGCTGGAGACCCAGTACTTC. This sequence encodes CATSRYRDRGLETQYF.

In this sample, this clone turned up a few times. The chain recombines TRBV5-8 with TRBJ1-1; 10 bases align to TRBD1. V dropped 2 bases and J dropped 3; count of bases not matched to a gene: 1. The CDR3 is 14 residues long. Germline CDR1 SGHTS, CDR2 YDEGEE. The CDR3 DNA reads TGTGCCAGCAGCTTTGGACAGGGGGACACTGAAGCTTTCTTT. Protein sequence: CASSFGQGDTEAFF.

The chain employs TRBV19 and TRBJ2-3, with TRBD1 matching 7 bases. V gave up 5 bases and J gave up 1 base; unmatched junction bases: 6. CDR1 LNHDA and CDR2 SQIVND come from the germline V gene (reference sequence). The CDR3 covers 15 residues. The CDR3 nucleotides read TGTGCCAGTAGTGCCACAGGGGCAGGCACAGATACGCAGTATTTT. As protein: CASSATGAGTDTQYF.

This clone was observed a few times. The chain uses TRBV29-1 and TRBJ1-2; no firm D call. Germline-derived CDR1 and CDR2 are SQVTM and ANQGSEA. Trimming cost V 6 bases and J 4 bases, with 15 bases left between them. The CDR3 is 13 residues long. This CDR3 is CSVGRVIGYGYTF. In DNA form, the CDR3 reads TGCAGCGTCGGCCGGGTTATTGGCTATGGCTACACCTTC. Full variable domain (missing parts from reference TRBV29-1 and TRBJ1-2): SAVISQKPSRDICQRGTSLTIQCQVDSQVTMMFWYRQQPGQSLTLIATANQGSEATYESGFVIDKFPISRPNLTFSTLTVSNMSPEDSSIYLCSVGRVIGYGYTFGSGTRLTVV.

This clone appeared once. The genes are TRBV2 and TRBJ2-7, with TRBD1 matching 7 bases. Per the germline V gene, CDR1 is SNHLY and CDR2 is FYNNEI. The V and J ends lost 8 bases and 3 bases, in that order; junction bases with no gene match: 4. The CDR3 is 12 amino acids. CDR3 residues: CASGTADYEQYF. CDR3 in DNA: TGTGCCAGCGGGACAGCGGACTACGAGCAGTACTTC.

The rearrangement uses TRBV28 and TRBJ1-5; possible D gene TRBD1, 6 bases. Trimming cost V 6 bases and J 11 bases, with 17 bases left between them. The CDR3 has 13 amino acids. CDR1 is MDHEN, CDR2 SYDVKM, per germline. CDR3 loop: CASRQGNQWAQHF. The CDR3 DNA reads as TGTGCCAGCAGACAGGGTAACCAGTGGGCCCAGCATTTT.

The chain combines TRBV2 with TRBJ2-4, with 10 bases lining up with TRBD2. This CDR3 is 19 amino acids long. Germline lookup yields CDR1 SNHLY and CDR2 FYNNEI. V lost 6 bases and J lost 2; bases outside the gene matches: 16. The CDR3 here is CASRLPKTGTSATKNIQYF. Written as DNA, the CDR3 is TGTGCCAGCAGACTGCCGAAAACCGGGACTAGCGCGACCAAAAACATTCAGTACTTC.

The chain employs TRBV3-1 (or the pseudogene TRBV3-2) and TRBJ2-5; 8 nucleotides line up with TRBD2. The CDR3 sequence is 16 residues long. V shed 1 base and J 5 bases; nucleotides not matched to a gene: 9. Germline V gene data show CDR1 as LGHDT and CDR2 as YNNKEL (reference sequence). The CDR3 region is CASSQGVAGLAETQYF. The CDR3 nucleotides are TGTGCCAGCAGCCAAGGGGTAGCGGGATTGGCGGAGACCCAGTACTTC.

The V gene is TRBV7-3, the J gene TRBJ1-3, with D possibly matching TRBD1 (6 bases). CDR1 is SGHTA, CDR2 FQGTGA, per germline. V lost 2 bases, J lost 0 bases, and 14 bases lay in between. This CDR3 is built from 17 residues. This CDR3 is CASSLWPQGISGNTIYF. The CDR3 DNA is TGTGCCAGCAGCTTATGGCCCCAGGGGATCTCTGGAAACACCATATATTTT.

The chain links TRBV7-8 to TRBJ2-7; 7 nucleotides match TRBD1. Trimming cost V 5 bases and J 4 bases; bases outside gene matches: 2. CDR3 size: 12 residues. Per germline, CDR1 SGHVS and CDR2 FQNEAQ. The CDR3 reads CASSLQGYEQYF. In DNA form, the CDR3 reads TGTGCCAGCAGCCTACAGGGGTACGAGCAGTACTTC.

The genes are TRBV4-1 and TRBJ2-7; the D is unclear. The germline V and J ends were trimmed by 0 bases and 2 bases, with 11 bases remaining between them. The V gene's germline CDR1 is MGHRA and CDR2 YSYEKL. The CDR3 loop spans 15 amino acids. The CDR3 nucleotides are TGCGCCAGCAGCCAAGATCCTACCACGGCCTACGAGCAGTACTTC. It is translated as CASSQDPTTAYEQYF.

The chain carries TRBV6-5 and TRBJ1-2, with unresolved D. CDR3 size: 11 residues. Germline V gene lookup returns CDR1 MNHEY and CDR2 SVGAGI. V lost 4 bases and J 11 bases, leaving 11 bases between the germline ends. CDR3 sequence: CASSSVGKYTF. The CDR3 DNA sequence: TGTGCCAGCAGTTCCGTCGGTAAATACACCTTC.

The J gene is TRBJ2-3, the V gene TRBV15; 12 positions match TRBD2. V shed 0 bases and J 7 bases; nucleotides not matched to a gene: 8. CDR3 length: 17 amino acids. Germline V CDR1 and CDR2: LNHNV, YYDKDF (reference sequence). CDR3 sequence reads: CATSRDLAGGPQNTQYF. The CDR3 DNA sequence: TGTGCCACCAGCAGAGATCTAGCGGGAGGGCCTCAGAATACGCAGTATTTT.